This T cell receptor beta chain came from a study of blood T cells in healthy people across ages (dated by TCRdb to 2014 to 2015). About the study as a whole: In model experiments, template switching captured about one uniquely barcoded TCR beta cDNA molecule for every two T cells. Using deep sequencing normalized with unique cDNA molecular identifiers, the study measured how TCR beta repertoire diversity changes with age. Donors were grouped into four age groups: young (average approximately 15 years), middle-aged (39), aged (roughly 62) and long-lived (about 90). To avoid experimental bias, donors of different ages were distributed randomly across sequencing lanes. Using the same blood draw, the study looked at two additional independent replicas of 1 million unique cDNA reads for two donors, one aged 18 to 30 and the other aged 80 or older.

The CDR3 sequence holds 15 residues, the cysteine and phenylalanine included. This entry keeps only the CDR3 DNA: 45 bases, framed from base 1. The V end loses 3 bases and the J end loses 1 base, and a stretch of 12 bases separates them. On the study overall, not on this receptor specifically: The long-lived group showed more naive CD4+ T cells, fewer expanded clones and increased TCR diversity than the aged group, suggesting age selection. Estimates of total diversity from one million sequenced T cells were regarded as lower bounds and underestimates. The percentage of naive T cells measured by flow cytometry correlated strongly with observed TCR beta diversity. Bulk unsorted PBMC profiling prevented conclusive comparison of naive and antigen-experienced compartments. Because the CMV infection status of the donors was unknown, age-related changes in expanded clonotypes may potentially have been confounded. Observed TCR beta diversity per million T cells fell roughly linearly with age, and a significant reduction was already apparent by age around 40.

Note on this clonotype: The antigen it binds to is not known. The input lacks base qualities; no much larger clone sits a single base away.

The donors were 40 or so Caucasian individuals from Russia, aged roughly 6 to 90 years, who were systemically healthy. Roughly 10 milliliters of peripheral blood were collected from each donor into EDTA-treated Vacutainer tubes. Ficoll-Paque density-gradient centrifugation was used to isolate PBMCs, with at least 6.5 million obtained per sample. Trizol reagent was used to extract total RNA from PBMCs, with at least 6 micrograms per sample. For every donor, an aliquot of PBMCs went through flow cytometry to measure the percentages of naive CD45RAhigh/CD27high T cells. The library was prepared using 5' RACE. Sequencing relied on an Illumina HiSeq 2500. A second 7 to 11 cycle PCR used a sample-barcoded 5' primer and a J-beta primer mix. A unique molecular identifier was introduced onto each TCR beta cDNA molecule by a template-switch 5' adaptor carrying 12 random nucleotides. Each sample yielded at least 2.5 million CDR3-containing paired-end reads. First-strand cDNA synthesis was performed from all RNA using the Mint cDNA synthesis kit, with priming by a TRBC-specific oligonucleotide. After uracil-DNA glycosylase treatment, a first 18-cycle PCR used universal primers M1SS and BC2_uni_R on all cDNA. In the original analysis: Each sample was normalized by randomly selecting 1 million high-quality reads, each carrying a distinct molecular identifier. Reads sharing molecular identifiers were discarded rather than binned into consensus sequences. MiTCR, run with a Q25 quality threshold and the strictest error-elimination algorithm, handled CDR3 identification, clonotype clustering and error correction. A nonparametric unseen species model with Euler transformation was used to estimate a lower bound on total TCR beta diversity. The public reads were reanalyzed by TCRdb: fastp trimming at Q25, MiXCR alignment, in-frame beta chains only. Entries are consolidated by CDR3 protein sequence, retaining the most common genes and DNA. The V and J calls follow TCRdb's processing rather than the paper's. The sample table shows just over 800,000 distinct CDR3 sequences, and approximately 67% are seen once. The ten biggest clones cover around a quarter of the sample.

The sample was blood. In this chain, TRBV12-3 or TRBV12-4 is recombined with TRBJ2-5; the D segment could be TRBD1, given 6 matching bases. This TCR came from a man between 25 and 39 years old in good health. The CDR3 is CASSLGAWTQETQYF. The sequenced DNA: TGTGCCAGCAGTTTGGGGGCCTGGACCCAAGAGACCCAGTACTTC.